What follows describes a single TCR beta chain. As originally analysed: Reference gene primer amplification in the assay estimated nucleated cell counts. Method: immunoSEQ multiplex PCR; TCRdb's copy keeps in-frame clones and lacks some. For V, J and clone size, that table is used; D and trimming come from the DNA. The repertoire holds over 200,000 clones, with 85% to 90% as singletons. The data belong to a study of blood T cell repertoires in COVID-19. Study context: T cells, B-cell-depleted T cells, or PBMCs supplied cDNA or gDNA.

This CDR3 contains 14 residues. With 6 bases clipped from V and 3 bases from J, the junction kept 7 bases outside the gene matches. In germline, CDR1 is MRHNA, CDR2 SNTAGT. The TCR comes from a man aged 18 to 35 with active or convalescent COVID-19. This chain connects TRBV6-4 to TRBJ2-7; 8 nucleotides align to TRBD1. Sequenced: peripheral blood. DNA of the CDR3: TGTGCCAGCAGCGGGGACAGGAAAAACTACGAGCAGTACTTC. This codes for CASSGDRKNYEQYF.